This entry concerns a single T cell receptor (beta chain). The data originate from a study of blood T cell repertoires in COVID-19. This CDR3 is built from 15 residues. Per germline, CDR1 SQVTM and CDR2 ANQGSEA. J gave up 3 bases and V 4 bases, and 11 bases lay outside the gene matches. Patients at the Seattle site were enrolled during active infection and followed longitudinally. Original processing methods: Amplified reference gene primers provided the basis for estimating nucleated cell counts. TCRdb keeps only in-frame clones here, not all; method: immunoSEQ multiplex PCR. Clonal size and the V and J genes are those of that table, whereas D and trimming came from the DNA. The sample lists some 80,000 clones, over 75% occurring once.

V gene TRBV29-1 combines with J gene TRBJ2-7, with 8 bases fitting TRBD2. The specimen was peripheral blood. The TCR originated in a man over 45 with COVID-19, enrolled during active disease. The CDR3 bases are TGCAGCGTTGGGGGGGCGGGAGGTCCCCTCTACGAGCAGTACTTC. Its protein is CSVGGAGGPLYEQYF.